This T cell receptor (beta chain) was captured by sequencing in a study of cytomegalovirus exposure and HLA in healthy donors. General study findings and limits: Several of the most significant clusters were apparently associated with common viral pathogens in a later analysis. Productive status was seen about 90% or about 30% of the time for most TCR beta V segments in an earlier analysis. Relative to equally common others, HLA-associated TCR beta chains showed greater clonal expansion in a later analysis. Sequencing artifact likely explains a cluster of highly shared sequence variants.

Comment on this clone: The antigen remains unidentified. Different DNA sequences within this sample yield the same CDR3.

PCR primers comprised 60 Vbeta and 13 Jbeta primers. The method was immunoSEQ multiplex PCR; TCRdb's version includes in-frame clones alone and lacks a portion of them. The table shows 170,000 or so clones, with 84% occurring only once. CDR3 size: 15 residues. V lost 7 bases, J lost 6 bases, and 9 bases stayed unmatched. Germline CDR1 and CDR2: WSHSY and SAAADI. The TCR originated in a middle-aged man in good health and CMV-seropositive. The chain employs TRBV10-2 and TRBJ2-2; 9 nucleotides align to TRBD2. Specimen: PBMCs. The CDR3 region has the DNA TGCGCCAGCACAGTAACTAGCGGGTTGTCCGGGGAGCTGTTTTTT. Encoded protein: CASTVTSGLSGELFF.